The entry below gives a single TCR beta chain sequence along with its context. The record originates from a study of blood T cell repertoires in COVID-19. Study at large: The United States, Italy and Spain provided the acute and convalescent COVID-19 samples. Sources were T cells, B-cell-depleted T cells, or PBMCs; the material itself was cDNA or gDNA.

Assay used: immunoSEQ multiplex PCR; TCRdb lists only in-frame clones, some missing. The sample has under 15,000 clones, less than 90% seen once. Germline V CDR1 and CDR2: SEHNR, FQNEAQ (reference sequence). The V and J ends lost 5 bases and 12 bases respectively, with 11 bases between them. CDR3 length: 11 amino acids. The sequenced sample consisted of peripheral blood. The source is a man aged 50 to 60 with active COVID-19. V gene TRBV7-9 combines with J gene TRBJ2-1, with D maybe TRBD2 (5 bases). CDR3 residues: CASSQRLGQFF. Written as DNA, the CDR3 is TGTGCCAGCAGCCAGCGGTTGGGGCAGTTCTTC.